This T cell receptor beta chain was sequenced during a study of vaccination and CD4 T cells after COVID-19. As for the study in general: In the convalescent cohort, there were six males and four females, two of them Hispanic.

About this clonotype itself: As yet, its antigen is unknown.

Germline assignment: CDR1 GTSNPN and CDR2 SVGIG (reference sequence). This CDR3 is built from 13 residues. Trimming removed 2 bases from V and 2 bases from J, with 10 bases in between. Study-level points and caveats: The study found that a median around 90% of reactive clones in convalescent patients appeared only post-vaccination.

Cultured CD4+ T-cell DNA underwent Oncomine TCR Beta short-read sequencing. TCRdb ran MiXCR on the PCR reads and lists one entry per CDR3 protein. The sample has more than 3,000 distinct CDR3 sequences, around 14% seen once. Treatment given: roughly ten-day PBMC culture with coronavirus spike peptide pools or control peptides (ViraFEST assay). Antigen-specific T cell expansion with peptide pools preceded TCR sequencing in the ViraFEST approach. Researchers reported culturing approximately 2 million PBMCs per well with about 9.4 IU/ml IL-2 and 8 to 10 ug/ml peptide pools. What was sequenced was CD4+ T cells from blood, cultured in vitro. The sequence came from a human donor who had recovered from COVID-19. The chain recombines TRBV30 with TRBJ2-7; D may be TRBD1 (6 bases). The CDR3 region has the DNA TGTGCCTGGAGTCCGAGGACAGCCTACGAGCAGTACTTC. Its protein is CAWSPRTAYEQYF.